One sample yielded the 15 T cell receptor beta chains listed below, sequenced in a study of identical twins listed by TCRdb under 2016. The library came from 5' RACE. TCRdb names Illumina HiSeq 2000 as the instrument used. The public reads were quality trimmed at Q25 with fastp and then assembled into clones with MiXCR by TCRdb, keeping productive beta chains. CDR3 protein sequences are deduplicated, and each keeps its most common genes and DNA. This sample comprises 450,000 to 650,000 distinct CDR3 sequences, 7.5% to 10% of them detected only once. The ten most abundant clones make up under 3% of the sample. This same sample was also part of a study on yellow fever vaccine responses in identical twins.

What was sequenced was PBMCs. The source of these receptors is a woman between 18 and 30 years old in good health.

This clonotype was observed a few times. The chain joins TRBV7-9 to TRBJ2-5, with TRBD2 identical over 7 bases. Germline V CDR1 and CDR2: SEHNR, FQNEAQ (reference sequence). The CDR3 runs to 16 residues. V lost 5 bases to trimming and J lost 4 bases; unmatched junction nucleotides: 13. The DNA of the CDR3 is TGTGCCAGCAGCACAAAAGGGACTACCGTAGGAGAGACCCAGTACTTC. Its protein product is CASSTKGTTVGETQYF.

This clonotype was counted ten times or more. V gene TRBV6-5 combines with J gene TRBJ2-5, with 10 bases identical to TRBD2. The CDR3 is 16 amino acids. The V gene's germline CDR1 is MNHEY and CDR2 SVGAGI. The V segment lost 1 base and the J segment 2 bases; nucleotides outside the gene matches: 4. Here the CDR3 reads CASSYWLAGEQETQYF. As DNA, the CDR3 is TGTGCCAGCAGTTACTGGCTAGCGGGGGAGCAAGAGACCCAGTACTTC.

The V gene is TRBV29-1, the J gene TRBJ2-2; D is uncertain. The germline V gene encodes CDR1 SQVTM and CDR2 ANQGSEA. Trimming stripped 1 base from V and 1 base from J, with 7 bases between. This CDR3 has 14 amino acids. The CDR3 nucleotides are TGCAGCGTTGAAGGGGGATTGAACACCGGGGAGCTGTTTTTT. Translation: CSVEGGLNTGELFF.

This rearrangement joins TRBV6-1 to TRBJ1-5, with D tentatively TRBD1 (6 bases). This CDR3 has 15 amino acids. V was clipped by 6 bases and J by 3 bases, with 15 bases between them. From germline, CDR1 is MNHNS and CDR2 SASEGT. The CDR3 reads CASREPTGFNQPQHF. The DNA of the CDR3 is TGTGCCAGCAGGGAACCGACAGGTTTCAATCAGCCCCAGCATTTT.

At least ten counts were recorded for this clonotype. The J gene is TRBJ2-1, the V gene TRBV29-1; a possible D gene is TRBD1 (5 bases). The CDR3 loop spans 11 amino acids. Germline lookup yields CDR1 SQVTM and CDR2 ANQGSEA. With 5 bases removed from V and 4 bases from J, the gap between germline ends came to 6 bases. The CDR3 nucleotides are TGCAGCGTTACAGGTTACAATGAGCAGTTCTTC. The encoded protein is CSVTGYNEQFF.

This clonotype was recorded many times. The J gene is TRBJ1-5, the V gene TRBV12-3 or TRBV12-4; 10 nucleotides agree with TRBD1. Trimming cost V 4 bases and J 5 bases; bases outside gene matches: 5. The CDR3 loop spans 15 amino acids. The CDR3 spells CASSWGQGHDQPQHF. The DNA for the CDR3 is TGTGCCAGCAGTTGGGGACAGGGGCATGATCAGCCCCAGCATTTT.

The chain employs TRBV28 and TRBJ1-2; D is undetermined. V lost 4 bases, J lost 7 bases, and 13 bases lay in between. Germline CDR1 reads MDHEN; CDR2 reads SYDVKM. The CDR3 covers 13 residues. The CDR3 region is CASSSPPIVGYTF. The CDR3 bases are TGTGCCAGCAGTTCCCCGCCCATAGTTGGCTACACCTTC.

Only a few counts were recorded for this clonotype. The genes are TRBV6-2 or TRBV6-3 and TRBJ2-1, with 9 bases aligning to TRBD1. CDR1 is MNHEY, CDR2 SVGEGT, per germline. The V and J ends lost 8 bases and 7 bases, in that order; junction bases with no gene match: 9. This CDR3 is built from 14 residues. CDR3 sequence reads: CASGKQGARNEQFF. The CDR3 region has the DNA TGTGCCAGCGGCAAACAGGGGGCTAGGAATGAGCAGTTCTTC.

This clonotype was picked up a small number of times. J is TRBJ2-7 and V is TRBV27; D unclear. Germline V gives CDR1 MNHEY, CDR2 SMNVEV (reference sequence). Trimming removed 5 bases at V and 6 bases at J, with 17 bases between. The CDR3 length is 14 residues. The CDR3 loop is CASSLTGPRREQYF. The CDR3 nucleotides read TGTGCCAGCAGTCTCACCGGGCCTCGCCGCGAGCAGTACTTC.

The chain employs TRBV27 and TRBJ2-7; D unresolved. CDR1 is MNHEY, CDR2 SMNVEV, per germline (reference sequence). The CDR3 runs to 14 residues. V lost 4 bases, J lost 3 bases, and 13 bases lay in between. The CDR3 sequence: CASSSPGVGYEQYF. CDR3 nucleotide sequence: TGTGCCAGCAGTTCTCCTGGGGTAGGCTACGAGCAGTACTTC.

The V gene is TRBV6-2 or TRBV6-3, the J gene TRBJ1-2; no firm D call. This CDR3 has 14 amino acids. V was cut by 2 bases and J by 0 bases, with 7 bases left in between. Germline CDR1 MNHEY, CDR2 SVGEGT. CDR3 DNA sequence: TGTGCCAGCAGTTACGGGATAGCTAACTATGGCTACACCTTC. Protein: CASSYGIANYGYTF.

The chain couples TRBV4-1 to TRBJ1-2, with TRBD1 as a possible D gene (6 bases). Germline CDR1 and CDR2: MGHRA and YSYEKL. V was shortened by 4 bases and J by 4 bases, with 16 bases between the two germline ends. CDR3 length equals 15 residues. CDR3 amino acids: CASSPDPTGGYGYTF. The CDR3 nucleotides are TGCGCCAGCAGCCCCGATCCGACAGGCGGCTATGGCTACACCTTC.

This clonotype was counted ten times or more. The V gene is TRBV29-1, the J gene TRBJ1-3, with unresolved D. The CDR3 covers 11 residues. The germline V gene encodes CDR1 SQVTM and CDR2 ANQGSEA. Trimming pared 3 bases from V and 4 bases from J, leaving 4 bases between. CDR3 nucleotides: TGCAGCGTTGAGACGGGAAACACCATATATTTT. This sequence encodes CSVETGNTIYF.

At least ten counts were recorded for this clonotype. The chain carries TRBV28 and TRBJ2-7; D is unclear. This CDR3 is 13 amino acids long. The germline gives CDR1 MDHEN, CDR2 SYDVKM. With 1 base removed from V and 3 bases from J, the gap between germline ends came to 7 bases. The CDR3 bases are TGTGCCAGCAGTTTATCATACAACTACGAGCAGTACTTC. Translation gives CASSLSYNYEQYF.

Turning to this clonotype: Being one base from a much bigger clone, this may be a read error. This chain joins TRBV15 and TRBJ2-3, with unresolved D. From germline, CDR1 is LNHNV and CDR2 YYDKDF (reference sequence). The V gene lost 1 base and the J gene lost 1 base, with 6 bases spanning the gap. The length of the CDR3 is 14 residues. CDR3 DNA sequence: TGTGCCACCAGCAGAGGAGAGGGCACAGATACGCAGTATTTT. Encoded protein: CATSRGEGTDTQYF. The whole variable domain, remainder taken from reference TRBV15 and TRBJ2-3, is DAMVIQNPRYQVTQFGKPVTLSCSQTLNHNVMYWYQQKSSQAPKLLFHYYDKDFNNEADTPDNFQSRRPNTSFCFLDIRSPGLGDTAMYLCATSRGEGTDTQYFGPGTRLTVL.